One T cell receptor beta chain is described in this entry. No antigen is known for it. Antigen-specific CD4+ T cells were expanded (with viral peptide pools) by the ViraFEST assay ahead of sequencing. Culturing for more than eight days preceded CD4+ T cell isolation. Here immunoSEQ multiplex PCR was the method, and the copy in TCRdb shows in-frame clones only, minus some. The sample contains about 79,000 clones, 60% to 80% of which appear only once. The CDR3 spans 14 residues. The germline V gene encodes CDR1 SGHTA and CDR2 FQGTGA. J was trimmed by 5 bases and V by 4 bases; bases with no gene match: 7. This sample is drawn from a study of vaccination effects on CD4 cells after COVID-19.

This material consisted of CD4+ T cells from PBMCs cultured with HCoV-229E spike peptides, taken before COVID-19 vaccination. This rearrangement joins TRBV7-3 to TRBJ2-5; 7 bases are shared with TRBD2. The sequence was obtained from a human donor who received a COVID-19 vaccine. The CDR3 bases are TGTGCCAGCAGCTCCAGCGGGGTTGAGGAGACCCAGTACTTC. This translates into CASSSSGVEETQYF.